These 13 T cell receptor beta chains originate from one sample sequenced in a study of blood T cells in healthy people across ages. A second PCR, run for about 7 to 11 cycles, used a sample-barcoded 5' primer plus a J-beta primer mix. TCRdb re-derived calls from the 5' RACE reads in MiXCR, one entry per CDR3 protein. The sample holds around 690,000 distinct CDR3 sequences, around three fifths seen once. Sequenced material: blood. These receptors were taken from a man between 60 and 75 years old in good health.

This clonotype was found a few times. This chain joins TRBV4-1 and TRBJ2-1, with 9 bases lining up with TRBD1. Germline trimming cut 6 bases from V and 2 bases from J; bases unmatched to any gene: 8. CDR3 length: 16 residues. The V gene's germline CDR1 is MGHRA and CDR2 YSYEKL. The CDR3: CASRVDRGGAYNEQFF. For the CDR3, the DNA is TGCGCCAGCAGAGTTGACAGGGGGGGAGCCTACAATGAGCAGTTCTTC.

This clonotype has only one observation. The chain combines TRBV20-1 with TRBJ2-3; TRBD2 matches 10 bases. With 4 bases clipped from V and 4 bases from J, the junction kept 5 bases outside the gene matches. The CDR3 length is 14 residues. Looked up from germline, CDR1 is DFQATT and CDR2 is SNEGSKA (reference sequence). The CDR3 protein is CSATSGGAPDTQYF. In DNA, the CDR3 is TGCAGTGCTACCAGCGGGGGGGCTCCAGATACGCAGTATTTT.

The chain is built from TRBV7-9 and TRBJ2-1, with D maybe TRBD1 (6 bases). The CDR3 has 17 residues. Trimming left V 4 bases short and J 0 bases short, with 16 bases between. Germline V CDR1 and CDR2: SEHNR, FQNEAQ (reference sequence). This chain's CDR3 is CASSYRAGVSSYNEQFF. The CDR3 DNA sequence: TGTGCCAGCAGCTACAGGGCCGGGGTGAGCTCCTACAATGAGCAGTTCTTC. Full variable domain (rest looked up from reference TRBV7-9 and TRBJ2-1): DTGVSQNPRHKITKRGQNVTFRCDPISEHNRLYWYRQTLGQGPEFLTYFQNEAQLEKSRLLSDRFSAERPKGSFSTLEIQRTEQGDSAMYLCASSYRAGVSSYNEQFFGPGTRLTVL.

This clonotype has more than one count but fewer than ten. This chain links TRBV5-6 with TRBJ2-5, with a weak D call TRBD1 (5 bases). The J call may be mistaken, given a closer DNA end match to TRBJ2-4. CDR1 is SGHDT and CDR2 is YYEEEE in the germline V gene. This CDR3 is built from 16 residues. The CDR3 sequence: CASSLPQAPKGNIQYF. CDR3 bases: TGTGCCAGCAGCTTACCACAGGCCCCAAAGGGAAACATTCAGTACTTC.

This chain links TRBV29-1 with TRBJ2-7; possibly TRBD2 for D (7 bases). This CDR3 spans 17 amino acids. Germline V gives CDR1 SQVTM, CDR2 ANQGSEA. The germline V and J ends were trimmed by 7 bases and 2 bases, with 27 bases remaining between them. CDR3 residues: CSASSDRGAPRTYEQYF. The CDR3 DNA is TGCAGCGCCTCTAGTGACCGGGGGGCACCTCGGACCTACGAGCAGTACTTC.

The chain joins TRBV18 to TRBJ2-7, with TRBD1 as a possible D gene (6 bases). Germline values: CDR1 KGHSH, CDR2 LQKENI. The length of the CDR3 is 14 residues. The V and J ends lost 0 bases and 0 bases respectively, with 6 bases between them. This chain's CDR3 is CASSPPRGSYEQYF. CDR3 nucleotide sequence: TGTGCCAGCTCACCACCCAGGGGCTCCTACGAGCAGTACTTC.

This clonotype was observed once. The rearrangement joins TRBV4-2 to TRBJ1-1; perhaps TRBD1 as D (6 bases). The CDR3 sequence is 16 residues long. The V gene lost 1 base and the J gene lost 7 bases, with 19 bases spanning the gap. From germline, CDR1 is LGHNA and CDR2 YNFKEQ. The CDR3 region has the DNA TGTGCCAGCAGCCAAGTAGGTGGGCGTGAGACAGGTGAAGCTTTCTTT. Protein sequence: CASSQVGGRETGEAFF.

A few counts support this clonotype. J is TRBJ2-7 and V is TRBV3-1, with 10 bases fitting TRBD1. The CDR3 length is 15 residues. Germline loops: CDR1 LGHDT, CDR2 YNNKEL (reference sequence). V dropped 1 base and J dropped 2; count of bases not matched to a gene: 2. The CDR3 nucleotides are TGTGCCAGCAGCCAAGGGACAGGGGGTCCCTACGAGCAGTACTTC. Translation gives CASSQGTGGPYEQYF.

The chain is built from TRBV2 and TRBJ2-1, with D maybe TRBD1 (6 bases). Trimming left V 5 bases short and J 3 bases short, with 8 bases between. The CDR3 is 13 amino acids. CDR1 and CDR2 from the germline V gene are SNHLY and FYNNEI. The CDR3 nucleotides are TGTGCCAGCAGTCAGGGGTTCTACAATGAGCAGTTCTTC. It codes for CASSQGFYNEQFF.

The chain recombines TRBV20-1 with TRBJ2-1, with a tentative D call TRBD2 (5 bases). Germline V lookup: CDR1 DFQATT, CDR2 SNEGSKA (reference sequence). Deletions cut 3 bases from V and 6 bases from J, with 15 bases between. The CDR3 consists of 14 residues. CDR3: CSARSLEEGNEQFF. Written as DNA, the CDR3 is TGCAGTGCTAGGTCTCTAGAAGAGGGCAATGAGCAGTTCTTC.

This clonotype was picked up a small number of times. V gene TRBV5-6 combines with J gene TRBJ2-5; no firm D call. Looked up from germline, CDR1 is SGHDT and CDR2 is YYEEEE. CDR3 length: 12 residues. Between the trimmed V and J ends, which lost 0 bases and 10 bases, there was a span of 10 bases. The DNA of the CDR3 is TGTGCCAGCAGCTTGGCCTCTGGCAACCAGTACTTC. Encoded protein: CASSLASGNQYF. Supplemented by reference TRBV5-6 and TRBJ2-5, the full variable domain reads DAGVTQSPTHLIKTRGQQVTLRCSPKSGHDTVSWYQQALGQGPQFIFQYYEEEERQRGNFPDRFSGHQFPNYSSELNVNALLLGDSALYLCASSLASGNQYFGPGTRLLVL.

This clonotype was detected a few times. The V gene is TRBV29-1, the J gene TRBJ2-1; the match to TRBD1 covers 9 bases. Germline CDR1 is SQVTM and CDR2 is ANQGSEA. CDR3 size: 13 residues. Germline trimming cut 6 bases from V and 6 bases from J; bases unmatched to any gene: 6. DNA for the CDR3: TGCAGCGTCCAGGGACAGGGCGGCAATGAGCAGTTCTTC. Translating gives CSVQGQGGNEQFF.

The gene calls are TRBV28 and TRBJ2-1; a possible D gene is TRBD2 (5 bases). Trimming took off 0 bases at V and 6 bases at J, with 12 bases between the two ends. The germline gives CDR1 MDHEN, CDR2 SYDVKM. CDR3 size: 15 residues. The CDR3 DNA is TGTGCCAGCAGTTTATGGGCTACTACTAGCAATGAGCAGTTCTTC. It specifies CASSLWATTSNEQFF.